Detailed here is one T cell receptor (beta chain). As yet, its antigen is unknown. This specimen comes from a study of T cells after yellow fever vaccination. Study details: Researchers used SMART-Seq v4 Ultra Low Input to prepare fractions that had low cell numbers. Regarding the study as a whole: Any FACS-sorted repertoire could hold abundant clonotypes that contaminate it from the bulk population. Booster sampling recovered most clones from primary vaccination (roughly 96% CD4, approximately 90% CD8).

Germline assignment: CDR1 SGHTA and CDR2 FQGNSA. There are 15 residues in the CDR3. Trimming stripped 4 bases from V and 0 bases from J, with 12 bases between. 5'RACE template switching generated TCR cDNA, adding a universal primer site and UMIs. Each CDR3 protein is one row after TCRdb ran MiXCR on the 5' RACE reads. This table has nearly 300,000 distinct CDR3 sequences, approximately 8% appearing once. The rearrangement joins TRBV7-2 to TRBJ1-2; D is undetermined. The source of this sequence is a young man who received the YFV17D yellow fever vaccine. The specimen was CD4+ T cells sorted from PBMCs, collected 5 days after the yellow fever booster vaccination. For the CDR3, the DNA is TGTGCCAGCAGCTCTGGAGCAAATCCTAACTATGGCTACACCTTC. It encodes CASSSGANPNYGYTF.